Given below is one TCR beta chain in context. The repertoire was sequenced with immunoSEQ multiplex PCR; TCRdb's copy has only in-frame clones and lacks some. The data hold about 5,500 clones, with about two fifths observed a single time. The data were taken from a study of sequential checkpoint blockade in melanoma. Across the whole study: Arm A got nivolumab then ipilimumab; arm B the reverse, 1:1. Matched biopsies came pretreatment and at week 13 for about two dozen patients.

Stated treatment: randomized to nivolumab then ipilimumab (arm A) or the reverse (arm B). This receptor was identified in a human donor with melanoma. Sample: tumor tissue (inferred from file names), taken from a patient given nivolumab and ipilimumab in sequence.

Here the CDR3 DNA reads TGTGCCAGTAGTCTTGCCTCTGGACGGAATCAGCCCCAGCATTTT. This encodes CASSLASGRNQPQHF. The V call is TRBV19, the J call TRBJ1-5; D uncertain. V lost 5 bases to trimming and J lost 4 bases, with 15 bases between them. The V gene's germline CDR1 is LNHDA and CDR2 SQIVND (reference sequence). This CDR3 is 15 amino acids long.